A selection of T cell receptor beta chains follows, all from one sample in a study of molecular identifiers for immune sequencing clone quantification. MiXCR, applied by TCRdb to the PCR reads, yields one record per CDR3 protein. The sample consists of over 550,000 distinct CDR3 sequences, about 25% of them appearing once. Sequencing input: naive CD8+ T cells from blood, with Jurkat cell RNA spiked in. Every receptor here comes from a human donor in good health. Some libraries in this study had Jurkat cell RNA spiked in. CDR3s leave out the opening cysteine and the closing phenylalanine or tryptophan. D genes are given only for firm matches. For some rows the clone size is stated as once, few or many, or as a class when expanded; others skip it.

clone size	V gene	J gene	D gene	CDR3 protein
many	TRBV20-1	TRBJ2-7	.	SARDRSYEQY
many	TRBV20-1	TRBJ2-1	.	SASFAGGAEQF
few	TRBV28	TRBJ2-1	TRBD2	ASSFLAATLGEQF
.	TRBV19	TRBJ2-7	.	ASSTGTGKAYEQY
.	TRBV6-2/TRBV6-3	TRBJ2-3	.	ASSSPTRASTPDTQY
.	TRBV3-1	TRBJ1-2	.	ASSPEAKRAYGYT
.	TRBV5-1	TRBJ1-1	.	ASSLALITEAF
many	TRBV12-3/TRBV12-4	TRBJ2-3	.	ASSPPLGPDTDTQY
.	TRBV20-1	TRBJ2-7	.	SARDPETYEQY
few	TRBV6-5	TRBJ1-5	.	ASRTGTPNQPQH
few	TRBV9	TRBJ1-4	.	ASSSPGRNEKLF
.	TRBV7-2	TRBJ1-2	.	ASSLDGTSSGYGYT
many	TRBV7-9	TRBJ2-7	.	ASSPVGGPYEQY
.	TRBV2	TRBJ1-5	.	ASSEALRQPQH
.	TRBV12-3/TRBV12-4	TRBJ2-1	.	ASSYDGSSYNEQS
many	TRBV20-1	TRBJ2-7	.	SARARVSYEQY
.	TRBV20-1	TRBJ2-7	TRBD2	SVKGLVPLYYEQY
few	TRBV6-5	TRBJ2-1	TRBD2	ASSPSLAGGIGEQF
.	TRBV19	TRBJ1-1	.	ASSTLTPGTTLNTEAF
few	TRBV9	TRBJ2-7	TRBD2	ASSVGSGLVYEQY
few	TRBV12-3/TRBV12-4	TRBJ1-2	TRBD1	ASSPTGGPYGYT
.	TRBV6-5	TRBJ2-7	.	ASSYSLEGLTYEQY
many	TRBV4-3	TRBJ2-3	.	ASSQESMGRVTDTQY
many	TRBV7-6	TRBJ1-1	.	ASSLGPGSNTEAF
many	TRBV4-1	TRBJ2-5	TRBD1	ASSLSAGTEETQY
many	TRBV7-9	TRBJ1-5	.	ASSPGQNQPQH
few	TRBV15	TRBJ2-2	.	ATSRDPATGELF
few	TRBV5-5	TRBJ2-2	TRBD1	ASSHDRVTGELF
.	TRBV20-1	TRBJ2-7	.	SGLQGGPNSVEQY
few	TRBV4-1	TRBJ2-3	.	ASSLGWAGSLDTQY
few	TRBV6-5	TRBJ2-3	.	ASSQDGHGTDTQY
.	TRBV7-9	TRBJ2-5	.	ASSPAAGVQEAQY
.	TRBV11-3	TRBJ2-3	.	ASNKGEGDTQY
many	TRBV28	TRBJ1-5	.	ASSSAGANQPQH
.	TRBV12-3/TRBV12-4	TRBJ2-5	.	ASAQNQETQY
many	TRBV20-1	TRBJ1-5	TRBD1	SADRGSNQPQH
.	TRBV7-9	TRBJ1-2	.	ASSSDSLSDGYT
few	TRBV5-6	TRBJ1-2	TRBD1	ASRRDSSYGYT
few	TRBV30	TRBJ2-3	.	AWSVLSWPDTQY
.	TRBV5-6	TRBJ1-2	.	ASSRDGPYSGYT
many	TRBV6-6	TRBJ1-5	.	ASSPLERNQPQH
.	TRBV2	TRBJ2-7	.	ASSPTKTYEQY
few	TRBV4-1	TRBJ2-5	TRBD2	ASSQAVASGSGETQY
.	TRBV10-2	TRBJ1-5	.	ASCIGNQPQH
.	TRBV25-1	TRBJ2-1	.	ASSDVGLFYKEQF
many	TRBV12-3/TRBV12-4	TRBJ2-6	.	ASRGVANVLT
few	TRBV20-1	TRBJ2-7	.	SANELDSWDYEQY
few	TRBV10-1	TRBJ2-7	.	ARNQMGQPETYEQY
.	TRBV4-1	TRBJ1-1	.	ASSQESRPTEAF
.	TRBV6-5	TRBJ2-1	.	ASTPGHYNEQF
many	TRBV14	TRBJ1-2	.	ASSPGRSYGYT
many	TRBV15	TRBJ1-5	.	ATSRVGSNQPQH
many	TRBV10-2	TRBJ1-1	.	ASSDNYGGTEAF
.	TRBV20-1	TRBJ2-7	TRBD1	SASATGTVCEQY